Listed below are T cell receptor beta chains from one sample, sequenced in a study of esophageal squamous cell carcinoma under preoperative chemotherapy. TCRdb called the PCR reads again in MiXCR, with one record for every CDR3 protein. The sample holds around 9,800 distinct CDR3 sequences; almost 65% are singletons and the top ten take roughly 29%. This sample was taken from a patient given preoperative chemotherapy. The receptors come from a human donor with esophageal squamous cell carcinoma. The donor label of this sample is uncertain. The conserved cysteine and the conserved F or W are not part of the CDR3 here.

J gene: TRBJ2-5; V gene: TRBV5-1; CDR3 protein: ASSSLLTGGAQETQY
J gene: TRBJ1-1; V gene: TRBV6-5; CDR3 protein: ASSYIRTGGGFTEAF
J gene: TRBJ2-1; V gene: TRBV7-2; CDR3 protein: ASTGAGALYNEQF
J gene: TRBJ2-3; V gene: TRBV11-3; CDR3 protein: GGGRGGSFPDTQY
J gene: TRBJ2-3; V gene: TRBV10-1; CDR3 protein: ASSPSGGGGITDTQY
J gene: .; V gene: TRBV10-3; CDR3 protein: AALAGVADKQY
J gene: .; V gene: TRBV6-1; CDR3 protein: ASSDPQGPYEQY
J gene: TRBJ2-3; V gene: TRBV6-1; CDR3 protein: ASHEGLAGSSTDTQY
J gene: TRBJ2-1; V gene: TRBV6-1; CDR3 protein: ASSPPLAGGNEQF
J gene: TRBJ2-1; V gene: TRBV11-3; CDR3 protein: ASSLRGLAGGEQF
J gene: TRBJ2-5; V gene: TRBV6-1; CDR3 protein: ASIRGGAYNEQY
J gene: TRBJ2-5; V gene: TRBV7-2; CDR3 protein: ASSLSRGQETQY
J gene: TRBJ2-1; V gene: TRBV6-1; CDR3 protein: ASSLDGGALSQETQF
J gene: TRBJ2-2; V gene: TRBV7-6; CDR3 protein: ASSLGARAGGIKTGELF
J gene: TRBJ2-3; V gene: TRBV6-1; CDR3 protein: ASSSRGLLSGLWAKNMQY
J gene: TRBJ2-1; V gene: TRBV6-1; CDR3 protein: ASRMGGAYNEQF
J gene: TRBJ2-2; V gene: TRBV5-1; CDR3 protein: ASSPLGWGTGELF
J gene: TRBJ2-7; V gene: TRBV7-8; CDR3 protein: ASSSGTSVYEQY
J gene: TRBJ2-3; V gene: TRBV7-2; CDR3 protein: ASSAQGVRAKDTQY
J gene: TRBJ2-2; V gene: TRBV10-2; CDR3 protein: ASMAANTGELF
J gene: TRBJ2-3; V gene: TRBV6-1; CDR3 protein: ASSGRSGTDTQY
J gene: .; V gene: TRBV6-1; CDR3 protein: ASSDRGYEQY
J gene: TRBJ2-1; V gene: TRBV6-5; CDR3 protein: ASSLRGYEQF
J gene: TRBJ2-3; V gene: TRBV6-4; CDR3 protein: ASSDSLKDTQY
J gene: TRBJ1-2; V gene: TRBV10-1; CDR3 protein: ASPKNRGVGYT
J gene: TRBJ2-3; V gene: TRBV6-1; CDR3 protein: ASSGSVGAMCDKDTQY
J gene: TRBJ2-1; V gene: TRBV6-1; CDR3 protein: ASSRRDRQETQY
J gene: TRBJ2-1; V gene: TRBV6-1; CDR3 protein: ASSPIVSSYNEQF
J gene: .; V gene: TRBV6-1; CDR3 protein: AGSQSGGRDEQY
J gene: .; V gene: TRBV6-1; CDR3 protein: VRGVRDKDTQY
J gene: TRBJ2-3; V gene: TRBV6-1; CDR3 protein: ASSAGGGGKDTQY
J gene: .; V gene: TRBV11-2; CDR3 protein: ASSLGHYEQY
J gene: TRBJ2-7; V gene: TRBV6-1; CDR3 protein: ASSPLLDEQY
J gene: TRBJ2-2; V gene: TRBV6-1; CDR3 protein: ASSVTWRAKDTGELF
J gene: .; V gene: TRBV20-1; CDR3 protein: SASLLESSYNEQY
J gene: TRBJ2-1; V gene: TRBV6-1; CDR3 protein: AGLLTGTGDNEQF
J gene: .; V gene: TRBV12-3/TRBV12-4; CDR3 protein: ASSSSSGSYNEQY
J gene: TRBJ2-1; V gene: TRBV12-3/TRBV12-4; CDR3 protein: ASRGTGLDYNEQF
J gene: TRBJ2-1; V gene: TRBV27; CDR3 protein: ASSSIGLAGGLVELF
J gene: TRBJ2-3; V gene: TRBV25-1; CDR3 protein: ASSDRSSFNTQY
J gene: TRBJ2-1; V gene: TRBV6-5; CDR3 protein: ASSYQTGLADNNEQF
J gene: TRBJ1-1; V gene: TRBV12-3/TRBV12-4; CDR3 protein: ASSPGQGATEAF
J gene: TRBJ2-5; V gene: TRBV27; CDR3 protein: ASSKPGLAGQETQY
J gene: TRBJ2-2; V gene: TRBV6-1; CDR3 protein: ASSHQAANTGALY
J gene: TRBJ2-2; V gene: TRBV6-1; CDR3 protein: ASTPGGPPAEQF
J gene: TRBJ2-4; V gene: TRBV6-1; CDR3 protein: SSGGFGGSYQDTQY
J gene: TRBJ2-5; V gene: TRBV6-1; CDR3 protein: ASGGGRAGAQDTQY
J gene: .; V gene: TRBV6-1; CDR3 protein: ASRGLLSKNMQY
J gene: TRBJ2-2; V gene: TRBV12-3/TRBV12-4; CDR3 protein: ASSPRPPGELF
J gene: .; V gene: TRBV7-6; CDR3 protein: ASSLDAPSSYNEQY
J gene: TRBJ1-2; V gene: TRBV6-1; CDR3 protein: ASSEWWGAGYT
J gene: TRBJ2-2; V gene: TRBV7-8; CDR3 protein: ASSRGGTVNTGELF
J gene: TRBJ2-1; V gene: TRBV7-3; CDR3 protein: ASSSRTSGEQF
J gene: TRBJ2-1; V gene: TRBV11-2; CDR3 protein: ASSPTVRPYNEQF
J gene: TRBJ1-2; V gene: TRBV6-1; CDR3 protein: ASSANFDGYGYT